The 12 T cell receptor beta chains below were found in one sample sequenced in a study of T-cell reconstitution after alpha-beta-depleted transplantation in children. During its preparation, the TCRbeta library received unique molecular identifiers. TCRdb processed the PCR reads anew with MiXCR; each CDR3 protein has one entry. This sample has hundreds of thousands of distinct CDR3 sequences, with 16% found just once. This specimen consisted of PBMCs from the stem cell graft donor, obtained from the stem cell graft. These receptors all come from a human donor who donated a stem cell graft to a child with acute myeloid leukemia.

This clonotype was recorded at least ten times. The genes are TRBV9 and TRBJ1-1; 7 nucleotides agree with TRBD1. The CDR3 totals 14 residues. The junction had 3 bases not matched to a gene; V was cut back by 3 bases and J by 1 base. Germline lookup yields CDR1 SGDLS and CDR2 YYNGEE. CDR3 region: CASSGTGGNTEAFF. As DNA, the CDR3 is TGTGCCAGCAGCGGGACAGGAGGGAACACTGAAGCTTTCTTT. Looking up the rest from reference TRBV9 and TRBJ1-1 gives the full variable domain: DSGVTQTPKHLITATGQRVTLRCSPRSGDLSVYWYQQSLDQGLQFLIQYYNGEERAKGNILERFSAQQFPDLHSELNLSSLELGDSALYFCASSGTGGNTEAFFGQGTRLTVV.

This clonotype was seen ten or more times. The chain carries TRBV10-3 and TRBJ2-1; possible D gene TRBD2, 5 bases. Germline V lookup: CDR1 ENHRY, CDR2 SYGVKD. The CDR3 runs to 12 residues. V lost 7 bases and J lost 9, with 13 bases in between. The CDR3 bases are TGTGCCATCATTGGTGTTGCGGGTGAGCAGTTCTTC. Translation gives CAIIGVAGEQFF.

The V gene is TRBV11-1, the J gene TRBJ2-6; D may be TRBD1 (6 bases). From germline, CDR1 is SGHAT and CDR2 FQDESV (reference sequence). The V end lost 5 bases, the J end lost 0 bases, and 20 bases lay between the germline ends. The CDR3 spans 19 residues. Here the CDR3 DNA reads TGTGCCAGCAGCGCATACCGGGACACTTACTTCTCTGGGGCCAACGTCCTGACTTTC. Amino acids: CASSAYRDTYFSGANVLTF.

The sample holds many counts of this clonotype. CDR3 amino acids: CASSKGLAGADYEQYF. The CDR3 region has the DNA TGTGCCAGCAGCAAAGGGCTAGCGGGGGCTGACTACGAGCAGTACTTC. The rearrangement joins TRBV21-1 to TRBJ2-7; the table's D call, TRBD1, has no DNA check behind it. TRBV21-1 is designated a pseudogene. The CDR3 is 16 residues long.

This clonotype showed up many times. J is TRBJ2-3 and V is TRBV11-2; D might be TRBD2 (5 bases). In germline, CDR1 is SGHAT, CDR2 FQNNGV. The CDR3 sequence is 16 residues long. Trimming took off 0 bases at V and 1 base at J, with 11 bases between the two ends. CDR3 residues: CASSLDPGLGTDTQYF. DNA of the CDR3: TGTGCCAGCAGCTTAGATCCGGGGTTGGGCACAGATACGCAGTATTTT.

The CDR3 protein is CSARDRGTSGGPSSYEQYF. As DNA, the CDR3 is TGCAGTGCTAGAGATCGGGGGACTAGCGGGGGGCCGAGCTCCTACGAGCAGTACTTC. V usage is TRBV20-1 and J usage is TRBJ2-7; 15 nucleotides match TRBD2. Trimming removed 0 bases from V and 0 bases from J; junction bases left unmatched: 9. This CDR3 has 19 amino acids. Germline V lookup: CDR1 DFQATT, CDR2 SNEGSKA (reference sequence).

The genes are TRBV12-3 or TRBV12-4 and TRBJ1-2, with D unclear. V was cut by 6 bases and J by 0 bases, with 14 bases left in between. The CDR3 consists of 15 residues. The CDR3 coding sequence is TGTGCCAGCAGCCCTCTCCCGGCCGCTAACTATGGCTACACCTTC. This translates into CASSPLPAANYGYTF.

The V call is TRBV7-2, the J call TRBJ1-4, with D maybe TRBD1 (5 bases). The V gene lost 0 bases and the J gene lost 1 base, with 9 bases spanning the gap. This CDR3 has 16 residues. Germline V gives CDR1 SGHTA, CDR2 FQGNSA. The CDR3 DNA reads TGTGCCAGCAGCTTAGCGGGGCAGGGAACTAATGAAAAACTGTTTTTT. Protein: CASSLAGQGTNEKLFF.

In its sample, this clonotype was seen many times. This chain links TRBV20-1 with TRBJ1-1, with D possibly being TRBD1 (6 bases). The V gene's germline CDR1 is DFQATT and CDR2 SNEGSKA (reference sequence). The length of the CDR3 is 17 residues. Between the trimmed V and J ends, which lost 3 bases and 4 bases, there was a span of 24 bases. CDR3 sequence: CSARDRRTTGISTEAFF. DNA for the CDR3: TGCAGTGCTAGGGACCGGCGGACTACAGGGATCAGCACTGAAGCTTTCTTT.

V usage is TRBV12-3 or TRBV12-4 and J usage is TRBJ2-2; 15 bases line up with TRBD2. The CDR3 has 16 residues. V was pared by 6 bases and J by 8 bases, with 7 bases of the junction left unmatched. CDR3 nucleotides: TGTGCCAGCAGAAAAGGACTAGCGGGGGGGCTGGGGGAGCTGTTTTTT. Its translation is CASRKGLAGGLGELFF.

This clonotype was seen repeatedly, ten times or more. The rearrangement uses TRBV19 and TRBJ1-5, with D tentatively TRBD1 (5 bases). The V gene lost 5 bases and the J gene lost 3 bases, with 11 bases spanning the gap. Germline lookup yields CDR1 LNHDA and CDR2 SQIVND (reference sequence). The CDR3 extends over 14 amino acids. The CDR3 sequence is CASSYQGYNQPQHF. In nucleotides, the CDR3 is TGTGCCAGTAGTTATCAGGGTTACAATCAGCCCCAGCATTTT.

This clonotype showed up many times. The chain is built from TRBV5-5 and TRBJ2-3, with D possibly being TRBD2 (5 bases). Trimming took off 6 bases at V and 1 base at J, with 18 bases between the two ends. Germline CDR1 reads SGHKS; CDR2 reads YYEKEE (reference sequence). The CDR3 is 16 residues long. CDR3 residues: CASTNLRAPGTDTQYF. The CDR3, as DNA: TGTGCCAGCACCAACCTGAGGGCCCCGGGCACAGATACGCAGTATTTT.